This is a list of T cell receptor beta chains from one sample in a study of blood T cell repertoires in COVID-19. The protocol was immunoSEQ multiplex PCR, while the TCRdb copy is restricted to in-frame clones and leaves out a portion. The profile shows about 250,000 clones, approximately 89% of them singletons. The material sequenced was peripheral blood. These receptors all stem from a woman aged 40 to 49 who had recovered from COVID-19. CDR3s leave out the opening cysteine and the closing phenylalanine or tryptophan.

V gene: TRBV7-2; J gene: TRBJ1-1; CDR3 protein: ASSPHRGTEAF
V gene: TRBV9; J gene: TRBJ1-2; CDR3 protein: ASSTWTGADYGYT
V gene: TRBV28; J gene: TRBJ1-1; CDR3 protein: ASTAMNTEAF
V gene: TRBV19; J gene: TRBJ1-5; CDR3 protein: ASQNRDRGNQPQH
V gene: TRBV11-3; J gene: TRBJ2-5; CDR3 protein: ASSLSDGTGQETQY
V gene: TRBV4-1; J gene: TRBJ2-5; CDR3 protein: ASGLAVQETQY
V gene: TRBV3-1/TRBV3-2; J gene: TRBJ2-1; CDR3 protein: ASSQLNPGLAGKPYNEQF
V gene: TRBV11-2; J gene: TRBJ2-5; CDR3 protein: ASSFSRTGWAQY
V gene: TRBV9; J gene: TRBJ1-3; CDR3 protein: ASSVGRQARSGNTIY
V gene: TRBV21-1; J gene: TRBJ1-5; CDR3 protein: ASSKEEEDSNQPQH
V gene: TRBV5-1; J gene: TRBJ2-3; CDR3 protein: ASSPEAANTDTQY
V gene: TRBV30; J gene: TRBJ1-1; CDR3 protein: AWYKGTEAF
V gene: TRBV18; J gene: TRBJ2-1; CDR3 protein: ASSGLAGANEQF
V gene: TRBV20-1; J gene: TRBJ1-2; CDR3 protein: SARAGTGNT
V gene: TRBV12-5; J gene: TRBJ1-3; CDR3 protein: ASVRYTGSPGNTIY
V gene: TRBV7-9; J gene: TRBJ1-1; CDR3 protein: ASRPKQGIGEAF
V gene: TRBV3-1/TRBV3-2; J gene: TRBJ1-4; CDR3 protein: ASSQGTGGFEKLF
V gene: TRBV12-3/TRBV12-4; J gene: TRBJ2-2; CDR3 protein: ASSPPSTGELF
V gene: TRBV29-1; J gene: TRBJ1-2; CDR3 protein: SVGVGSRGIRGYT
V gene: TRBV3-1/TRBV3-2; J gene: TRBJ2-2; CDR3 protein: ASKHTGELF
V gene: TRBV5-1; J gene: TRBJ1-1; CDR3 protein: ASSLKPTGDEAF
V gene: TRBV7-9; J gene: TRBJ1-4; CDR3 protein: ASSFPGVEKLF
V gene: TRBV11-3; J gene: TRBJ2-2; CDR3 protein: ASSPTTGSSGELF
V gene: TRBV12-3/TRBV12-4; J gene: TRBJ2-5; CDR3 protein: ASSGGAGTQY
V gene: TRBV7-2; J gene: TRBJ1-5; CDR3 protein: ASSPEAVQPQH
V gene: TRBV3-1/TRBV3-2; J gene: TRBJ1-2; CDR3 protein: ASSQVRDSYGYT
V gene: TRBV5-5; J gene: TRBJ1-2; CDR3 protein: ASSFFQGKIYT
V gene: TRBV19; J gene: TRBJ1-1; CDR3 protein: ASSLRGAGGWTEAF
V gene: TRBV11-2; J gene: TRBJ1-6; CDR3 protein: ASSSRTGENSPLH
V gene: TRBV7-9; J gene: TRBJ1-1; CDR3 protein: ASSPGTGGTEAF
V gene: TRBV27; J gene: TRBJ2-4; CDR3 protein: ASSTWGGETKNIQY
V gene: TRBV28; J gene: TRBJ2-7; CDR3 protein: ASSFRTGDYEQY
V gene: TRBV7-2; J gene: TRBJ1-1; CDR3 protein: ASSFTENTEAF
V gene: TRBV4-1; J gene: TRBJ2-1; CDR3 protein: ASSLIRGTSYNEQF
V gene: TRBV10-3; J gene: TRBJ1-2; CDR3 protein: AISESGQGKGGYT
V gene: TRBV5-1; J gene: TRBJ2-7; CDR3 protein: ASSFNEAIAEQY
V gene: TRBV19; J gene: TRBJ1-2; CDR3 protein: ASTPWTGLRGYT
V gene: TRBV30; J gene: TRBJ1-1; CDR3 protein: AWSGRGLGNTEAF